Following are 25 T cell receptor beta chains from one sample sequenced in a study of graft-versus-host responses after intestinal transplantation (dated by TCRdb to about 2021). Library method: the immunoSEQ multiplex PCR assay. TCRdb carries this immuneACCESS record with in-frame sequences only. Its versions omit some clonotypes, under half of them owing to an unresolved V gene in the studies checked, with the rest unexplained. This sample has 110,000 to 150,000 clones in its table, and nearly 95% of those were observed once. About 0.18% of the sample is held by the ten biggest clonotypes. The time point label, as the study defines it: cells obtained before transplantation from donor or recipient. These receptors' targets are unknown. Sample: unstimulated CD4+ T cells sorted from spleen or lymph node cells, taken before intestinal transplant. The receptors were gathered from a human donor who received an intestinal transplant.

CDR3: CASRYRGQETQYF. CDR3 bases: TGTGCCAGCAGGTACAGGGGCCAAGAGACCCAGTACTTC. J is TRBJ2-5 and V is TRBV27, with 7 bases lining up with TRBD1. Germline V gene sequence: CDR1 MNHEY, CDR2 SMNVEV (reference sequence). The ends lost 6 bases at V and 1 base at J; junction bases unmatched: 2. The CDR3 is made up of 13 amino acids.

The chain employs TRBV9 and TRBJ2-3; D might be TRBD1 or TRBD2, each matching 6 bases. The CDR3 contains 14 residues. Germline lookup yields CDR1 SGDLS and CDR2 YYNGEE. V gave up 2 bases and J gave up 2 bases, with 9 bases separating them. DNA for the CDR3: TGTGCCAGCAGCGTGGGGGGACACACAGATACGCAGTATTTT. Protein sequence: CASSVGGHTDTQYF. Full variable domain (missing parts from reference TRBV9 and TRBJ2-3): DSGVTQTPKHLITATGQRVTLRCSPRSGDLSVYWYQQSLDQGLQFLIQYYNGEERAKGNILERFSAQQFPDLHSELNLSSLELGDSALYFCASSVGGHTDTQYFGPGTRLTVL.

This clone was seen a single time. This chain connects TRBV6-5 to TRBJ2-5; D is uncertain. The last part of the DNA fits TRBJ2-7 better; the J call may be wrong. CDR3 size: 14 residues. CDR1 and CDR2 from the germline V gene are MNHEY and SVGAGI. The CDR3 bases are TGTGCCAGCAGTGTACCTGGCAGTCCCTACGAGCAGTACTTC. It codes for CASSVPGSPYEQYF.

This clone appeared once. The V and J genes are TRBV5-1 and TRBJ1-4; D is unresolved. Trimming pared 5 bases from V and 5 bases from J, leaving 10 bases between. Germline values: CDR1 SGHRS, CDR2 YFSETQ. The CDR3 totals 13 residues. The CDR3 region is CASRTSGNEKLFF. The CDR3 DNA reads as TGCGCCAGCAGGACCTCGGGGAATGAAAAACTGTTTTTT.

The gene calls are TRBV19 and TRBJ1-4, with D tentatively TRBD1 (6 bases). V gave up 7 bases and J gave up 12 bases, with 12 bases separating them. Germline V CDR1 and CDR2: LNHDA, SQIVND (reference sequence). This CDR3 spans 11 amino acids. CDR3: CASNQNRELFF. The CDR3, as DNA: TGTGCCAGTAATCAAAACAGGGAACTGTTTTTT.

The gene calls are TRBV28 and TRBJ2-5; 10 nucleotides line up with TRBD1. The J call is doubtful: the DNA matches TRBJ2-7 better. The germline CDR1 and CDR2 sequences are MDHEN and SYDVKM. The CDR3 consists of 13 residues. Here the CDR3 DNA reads TGTGCCAGCTCGGGACAGGGGATGTACGAGCAGTACTTC. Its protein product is CASSGQGMYEQYF.

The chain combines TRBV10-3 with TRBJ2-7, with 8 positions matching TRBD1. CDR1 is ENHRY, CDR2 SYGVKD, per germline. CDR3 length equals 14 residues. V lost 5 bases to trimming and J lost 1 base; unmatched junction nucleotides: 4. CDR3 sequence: CAISTGQGSYEQYF. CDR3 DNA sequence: TGTGCCATCAGTACAGGACAGGGTTCCTACGAGCAGTACTTC.

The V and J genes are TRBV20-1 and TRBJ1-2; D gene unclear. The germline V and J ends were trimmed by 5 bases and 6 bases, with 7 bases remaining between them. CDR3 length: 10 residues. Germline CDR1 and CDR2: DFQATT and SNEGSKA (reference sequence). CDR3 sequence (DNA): TGCAGTGCTTCGGCGGATGGCTACACCTTC. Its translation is CSASADGYTF.

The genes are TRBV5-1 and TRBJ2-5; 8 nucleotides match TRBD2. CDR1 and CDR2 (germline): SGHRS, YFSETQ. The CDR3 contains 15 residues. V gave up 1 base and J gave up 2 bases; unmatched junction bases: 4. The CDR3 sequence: CASSLFAGGQETQYF. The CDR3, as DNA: TGCGCCAGCAGCTTGTTCGCGGGGGGACAAGAGACCCAGTACTTC.

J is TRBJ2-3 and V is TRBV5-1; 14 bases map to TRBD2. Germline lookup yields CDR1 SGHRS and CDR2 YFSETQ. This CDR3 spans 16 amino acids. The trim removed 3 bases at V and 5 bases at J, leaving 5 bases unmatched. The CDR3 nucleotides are TGCGCCAGCAGCTCGGGACTAGCGGGAGTGGGAGATACGCAGTATTTT. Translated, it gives CASSSGLAGVGDTQYF. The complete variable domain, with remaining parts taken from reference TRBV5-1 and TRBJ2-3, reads KAGVTQTPRYLIKTRGQQVTLSCSPISGHRSVSWYQQTPGQGLQFLFEYFSETQRNKGNFPGRFSGRQFSNSRSEMNVSTLELGDSALYLCASSSGLAGVGDTQYFGPGTRLTVL.

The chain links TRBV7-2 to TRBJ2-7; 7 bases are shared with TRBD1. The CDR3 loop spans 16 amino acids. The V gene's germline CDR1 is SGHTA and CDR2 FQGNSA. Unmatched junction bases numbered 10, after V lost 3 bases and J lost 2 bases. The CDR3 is CASSFTLGQAAYEQYF. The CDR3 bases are TGTGCCAGCAGCTTCACCCTAGGACAGGCCGCCTACGAGCAGTACTTC.

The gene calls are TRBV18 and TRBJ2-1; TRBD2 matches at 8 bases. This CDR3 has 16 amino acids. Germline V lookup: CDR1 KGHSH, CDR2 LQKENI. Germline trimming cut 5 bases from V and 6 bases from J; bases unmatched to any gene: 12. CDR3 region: CASSASGHGGGNEQFF. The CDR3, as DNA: TGTGCCAGCTCAGCTTCAGGACACGGGGGGGGCAATGAGCAGTTCTTC.

In DNA form, the CDR3 reads TGCGCCAGCAGCTTGGCGCTTTCTCCCCGGGACAGGGGCTACGAGCAGTACTTC. Protein: CASSLALSPRDRGYEQYF. The chain joins TRBV5-1 to TRBJ2-7, with TRBD1 matching over 10 bases. CDR1 SGHRS and CDR2 YFSETQ come from the germline V gene. With 0 bases clipped from V and 3 bases from J, the junction kept 12 bases outside the gene matches. This CDR3 contains 18 residues.

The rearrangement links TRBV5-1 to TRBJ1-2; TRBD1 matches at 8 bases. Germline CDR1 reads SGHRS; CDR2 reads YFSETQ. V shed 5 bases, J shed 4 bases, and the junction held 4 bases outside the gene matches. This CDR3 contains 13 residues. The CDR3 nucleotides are TGCGCCAGCAGTCCCGGGACAGGCTATGGCTACACCTTC. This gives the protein CASSPGTGYGYTF.

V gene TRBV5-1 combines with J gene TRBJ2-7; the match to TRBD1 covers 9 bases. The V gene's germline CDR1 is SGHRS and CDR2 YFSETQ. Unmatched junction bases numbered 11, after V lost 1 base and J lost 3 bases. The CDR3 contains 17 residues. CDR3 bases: TGCGCCAGCAGCTTGACGCGCAAACCGGGACAGGGCTACGAGCAGTACTTC. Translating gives CASSLTRKPGQGYEQYF.

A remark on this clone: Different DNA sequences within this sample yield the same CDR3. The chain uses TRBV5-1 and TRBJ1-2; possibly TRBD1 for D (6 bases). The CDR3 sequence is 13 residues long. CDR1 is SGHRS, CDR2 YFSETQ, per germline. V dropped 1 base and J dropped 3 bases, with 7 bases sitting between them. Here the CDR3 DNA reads TGCGCCAGCAGCTTGTCAGGGGACTATGGCTACACCTTC. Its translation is CASSLSGDYGYTF.

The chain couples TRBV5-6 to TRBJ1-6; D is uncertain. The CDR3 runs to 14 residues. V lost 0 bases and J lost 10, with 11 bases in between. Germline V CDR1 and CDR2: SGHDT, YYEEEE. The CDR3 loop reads CASSLVVSRSPLHF. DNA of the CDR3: TGTGCCAGCAGCTTGGTTGTGAGTAGGTCACCCCTCCACTTT.

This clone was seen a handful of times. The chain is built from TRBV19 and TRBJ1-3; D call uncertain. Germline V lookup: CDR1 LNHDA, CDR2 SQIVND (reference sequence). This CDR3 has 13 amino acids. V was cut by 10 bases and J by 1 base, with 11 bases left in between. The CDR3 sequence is CATQPGSGNTIYF. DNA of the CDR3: TGTGCCACCCAGCCGGGTTCTGGAAACACCATATATTTT.

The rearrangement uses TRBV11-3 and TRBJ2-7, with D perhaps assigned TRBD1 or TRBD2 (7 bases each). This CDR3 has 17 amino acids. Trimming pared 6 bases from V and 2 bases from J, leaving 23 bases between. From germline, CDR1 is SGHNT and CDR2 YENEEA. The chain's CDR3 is CASRRQGKRESPYEQYF. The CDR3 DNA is TGTGCCAGCAGGAGACAGGGAAAGCGGGAAAGTCCCTACGAGCAGTACTTC.

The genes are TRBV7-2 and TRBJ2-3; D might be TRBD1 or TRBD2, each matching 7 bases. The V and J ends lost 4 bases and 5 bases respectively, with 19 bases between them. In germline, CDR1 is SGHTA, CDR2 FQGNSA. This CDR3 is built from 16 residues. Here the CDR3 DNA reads TGTGCCAGCAGCTCTCGCGGGAGAGGGGGCGGAGATACGCAGTATTTT. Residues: CASSSRGRGGGDTQYF. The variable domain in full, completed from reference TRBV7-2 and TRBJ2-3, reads GAGVSQSPSNKVTEKGKDVELRCDPISGHTALYWYRQSLGQGLEFLIYFQGNSAPDKSGLPSDRFSAERTGGSVSTLTIQRTQQEDSAVYLCASSSRGRGGGDTQYFGPGTRLTVL.

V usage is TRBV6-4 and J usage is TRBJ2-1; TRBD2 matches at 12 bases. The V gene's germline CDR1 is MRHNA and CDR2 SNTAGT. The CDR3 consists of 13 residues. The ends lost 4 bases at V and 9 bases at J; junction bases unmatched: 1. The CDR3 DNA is TGTGCCAGCAGTGGGGGACTAGCGGGTGAGCAGTTCTTC. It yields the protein CASSGGLAGEQFF.

CDR3 coding DNA: TGTGCCAGCAGTCTCCGGACAGGGGGGGGCTACGAGCAGTACTTC. This sequence encodes CASSLRTGGGYEQYF. The V gene is TRBV28, the J gene TRBJ2-7; TRBD1 aligns across 10 bases. V lost 5 bases, J lost 3 bases, and 7 bases stayed unmatched. Germline CDR1 is MDHEN and CDR2 is SYDVKM. There are 15 residues in the CDR3.

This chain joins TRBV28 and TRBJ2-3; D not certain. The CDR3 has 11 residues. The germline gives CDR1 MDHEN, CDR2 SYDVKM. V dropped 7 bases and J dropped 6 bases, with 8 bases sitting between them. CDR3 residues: CASTRRDTQYF. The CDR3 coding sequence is TGTGCCAGCACCCGACGCGATACGCAGTATTTT.

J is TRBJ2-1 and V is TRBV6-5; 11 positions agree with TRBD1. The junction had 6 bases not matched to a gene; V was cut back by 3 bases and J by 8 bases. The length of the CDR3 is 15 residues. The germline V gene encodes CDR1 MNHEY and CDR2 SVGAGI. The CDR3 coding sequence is TGTGCCAGCAGTTATCGGGACAGGGGGTGGTATGAGCAGTTCTTC. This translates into CASSYRDRGWYEQFF.

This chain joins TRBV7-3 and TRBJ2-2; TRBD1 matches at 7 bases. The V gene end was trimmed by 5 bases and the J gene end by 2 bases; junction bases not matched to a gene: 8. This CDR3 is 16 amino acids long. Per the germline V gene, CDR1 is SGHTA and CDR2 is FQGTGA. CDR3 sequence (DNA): TGTGCCAGCAGCCCAAACTCAGGGGGTAACACCGGGGAGCTGTTTTTT. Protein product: CASSPNSGGNTGELFF. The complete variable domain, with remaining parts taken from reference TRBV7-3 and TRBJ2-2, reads GAGVSQTPSNKVTEKGKYVELRCDPISGHTALYWYRQSLGQGPEFLIYFQGTGAADDSGLPNDRFFAVRPEGSVSTLKIQRTERGDSAVYLCASSPNSGGNTGELFFGEGSRLTVL.